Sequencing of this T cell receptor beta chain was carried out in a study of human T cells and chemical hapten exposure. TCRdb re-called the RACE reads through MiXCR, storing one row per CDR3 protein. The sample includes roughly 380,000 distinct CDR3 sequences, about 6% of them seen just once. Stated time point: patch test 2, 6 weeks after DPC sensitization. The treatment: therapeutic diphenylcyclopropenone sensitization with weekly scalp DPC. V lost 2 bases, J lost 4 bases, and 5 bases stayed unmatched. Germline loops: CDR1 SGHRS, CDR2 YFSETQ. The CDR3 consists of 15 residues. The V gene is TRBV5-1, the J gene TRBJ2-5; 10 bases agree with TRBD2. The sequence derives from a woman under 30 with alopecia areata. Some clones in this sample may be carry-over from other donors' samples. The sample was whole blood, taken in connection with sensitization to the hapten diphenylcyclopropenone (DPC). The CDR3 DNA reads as TGCGCCAGCAGCTTCGGGACTAGCGTTTTAGAGACCCAGTACTTC. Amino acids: CASSFGTSVLETQYF.